This entry concerns a single TCR beta chain. V was trimmed by 6 bases and J by 11 bases, leaving 15 bases between them. CDR1 is MNHEY, CDR2 SMNVEV, per germline (reference sequence). The CDR3 totals 12 residues. The entry originates in a study of CD8+ T cells in alopecia areata. Treatment defined: oral pan-JAK inhibitor, 5-10 mg twice daily. RNA extraction and reverse transcription yielded cDNA as sequencing template. Sequenced by immunoSEQ multiplex PCR; TCRdb stores in-frame clones only, minus some. The table lists over 150,000 clones, approximately 55% of them singletons. Sample: CD8+ T cells sorted from blood, taken at week 24, from a patient treated with tofacitinib. The chain links TRBV27 to TRBJ2-3, with no clear D. The TCR comes from a human donor with alopecia areata. CDR3 sequence: CASSLMGQKQYF. CDR3 nucleotide sequence: TGTGCCAGCAGCCTAATGGGTCAAAAGCAGTATTTT.